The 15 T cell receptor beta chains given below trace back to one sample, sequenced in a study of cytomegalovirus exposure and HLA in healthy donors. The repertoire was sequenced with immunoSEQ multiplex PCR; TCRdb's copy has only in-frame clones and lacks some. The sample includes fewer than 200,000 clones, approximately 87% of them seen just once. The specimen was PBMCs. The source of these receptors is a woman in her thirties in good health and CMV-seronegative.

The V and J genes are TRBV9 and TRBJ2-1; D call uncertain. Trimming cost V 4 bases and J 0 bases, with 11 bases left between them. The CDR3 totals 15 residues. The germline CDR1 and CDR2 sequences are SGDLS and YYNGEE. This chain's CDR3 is CASSPAVSSYNEQFF. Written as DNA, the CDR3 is TGTGCCAGCAGCCCTGCGGTGAGCTCCTACAATGAGCAGTTCTTC.

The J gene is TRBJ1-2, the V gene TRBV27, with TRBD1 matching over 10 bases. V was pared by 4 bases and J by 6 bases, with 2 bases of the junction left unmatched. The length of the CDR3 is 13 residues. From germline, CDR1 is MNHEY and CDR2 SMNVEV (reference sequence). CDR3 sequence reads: CASSSGTGDGYTF. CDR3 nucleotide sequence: TGTGCCAGCAGTTCTGGGACAGGGGATGGCTACACCTTC.

The CDR3 sequence: CASSQDPGQGVMDTQYF. CDR3 nucleotide sequence: TGCGCCAGCAGCCAAGATCCGGGACAGGGGGTGATGGATACGCAGTATTTT. The V gene is TRBV4-3, the J gene TRBJ2-3, with 11 bases lining up with TRBD1. This CDR3 spans 17 amino acids. Looked up from germline, CDR1 is LGHNA and CDR2 is YSLEER. V was clipped by 0 bases and J by 6 bases; unmatched bases: 8.

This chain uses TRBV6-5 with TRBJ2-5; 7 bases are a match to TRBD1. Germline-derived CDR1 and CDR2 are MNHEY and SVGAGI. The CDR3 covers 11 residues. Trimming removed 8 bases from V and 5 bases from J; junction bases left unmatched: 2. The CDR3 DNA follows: TGTGCCAGCTCCAGGGGGGAGACCCAGTACTTC. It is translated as CASSRGETQYF.

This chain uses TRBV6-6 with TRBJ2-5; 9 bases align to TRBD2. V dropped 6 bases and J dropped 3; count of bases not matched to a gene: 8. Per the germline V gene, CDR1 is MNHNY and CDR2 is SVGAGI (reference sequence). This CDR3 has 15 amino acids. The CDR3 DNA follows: TGTGCCAGCAGGATGAGCGGGGGGTTTAAAGAGACCCAGTACTTC. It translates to CASRMSGGFKETQYF.

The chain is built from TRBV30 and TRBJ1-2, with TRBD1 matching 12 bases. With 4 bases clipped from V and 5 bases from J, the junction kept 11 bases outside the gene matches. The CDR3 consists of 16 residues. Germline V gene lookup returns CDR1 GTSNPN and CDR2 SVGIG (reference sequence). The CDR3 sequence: CAWNVPGQGAGYGYTF. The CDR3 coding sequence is TGTGCCTGGAACGTCCCGGGACAGGGGGCAGGGTATGGCTACACCTTC.

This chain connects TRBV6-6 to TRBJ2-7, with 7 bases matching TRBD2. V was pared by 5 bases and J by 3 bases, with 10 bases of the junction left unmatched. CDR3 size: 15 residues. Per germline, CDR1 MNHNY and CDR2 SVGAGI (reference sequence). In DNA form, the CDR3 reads TGTGCCAGCAGTAGATCGGGAGGCGGAAACTACGAGCAGTACTTC. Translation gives CASSRSGGGNYEQYF.

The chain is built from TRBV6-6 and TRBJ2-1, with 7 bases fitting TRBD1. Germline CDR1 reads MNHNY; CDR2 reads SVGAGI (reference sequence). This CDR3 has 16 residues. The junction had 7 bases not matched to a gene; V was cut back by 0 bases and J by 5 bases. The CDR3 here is CASSYSRGTADNEQFF. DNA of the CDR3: TGTGCCAGCAGTTACTCGAGGGGGACAGCAGACAATGAGCAGTTCTTC.

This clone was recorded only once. The CDR3 DNA sequence: TGTGCCACACCGTACAGGGCTCGCACTGAAGCTTTCTTT. Its protein is CATPYRARTEAFF. The V and J genes are TRBV2 and TRBJ1-1; D may be TRBD1 (6 bases). This CDR3 has 13 amino acids. Germline CDR1 and CDR2: SNHLY and FYNNEI. V dropped 10 bases and J dropped 4 bases, with 16 bases sitting between them.

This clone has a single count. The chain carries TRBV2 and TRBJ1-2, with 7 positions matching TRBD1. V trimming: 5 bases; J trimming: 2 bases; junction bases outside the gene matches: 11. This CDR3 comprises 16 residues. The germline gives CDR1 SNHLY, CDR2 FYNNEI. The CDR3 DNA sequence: TGTGCCAGCAGTCAGAGTAGCGGGACAGCGAACTATGGCTACACCTTC. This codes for CASSQSSGTANYGYTF.

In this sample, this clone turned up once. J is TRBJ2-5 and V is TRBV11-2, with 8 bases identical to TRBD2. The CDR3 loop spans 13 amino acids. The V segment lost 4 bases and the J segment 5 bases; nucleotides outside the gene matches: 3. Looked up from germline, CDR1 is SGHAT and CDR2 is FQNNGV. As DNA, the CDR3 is TGTGCCAGCAGCTCAAGACTAGCGGAGACCCAGTACTTC. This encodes CASSSRLAETQYF.

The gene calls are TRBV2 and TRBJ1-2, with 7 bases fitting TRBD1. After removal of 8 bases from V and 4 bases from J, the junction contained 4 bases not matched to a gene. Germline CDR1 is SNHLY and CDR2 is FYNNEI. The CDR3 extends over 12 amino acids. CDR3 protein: CASHGTVYGYTF. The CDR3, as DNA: TGTGCCAGCCACGGGACAGTCTATGGCTACACCTTC.

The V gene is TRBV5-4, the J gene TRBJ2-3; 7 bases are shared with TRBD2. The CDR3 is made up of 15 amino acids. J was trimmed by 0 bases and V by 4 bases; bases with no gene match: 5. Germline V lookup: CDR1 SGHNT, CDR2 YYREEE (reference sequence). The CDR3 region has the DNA TGTGCCAGCAGCCCCCTCGGGGGGAGCACAGATACGCAGTATTTT. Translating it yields CASSPLGGSTDTQYF.

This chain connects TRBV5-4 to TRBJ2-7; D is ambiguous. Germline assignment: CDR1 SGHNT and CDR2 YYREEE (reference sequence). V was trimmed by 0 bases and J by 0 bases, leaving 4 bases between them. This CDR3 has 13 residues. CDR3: CASSLVGSYEQYF. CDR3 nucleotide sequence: TGTGCCAGCAGCTTGGTCGGCTCCTACGAGCAGTACTTC.

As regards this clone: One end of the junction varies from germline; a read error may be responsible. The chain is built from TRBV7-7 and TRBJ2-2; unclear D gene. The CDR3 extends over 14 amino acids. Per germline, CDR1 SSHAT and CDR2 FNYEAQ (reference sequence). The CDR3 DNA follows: TGTGCTAGCAGCTTACAATCGGGTACGGGGGAGCTGTTTTTT. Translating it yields CASSLQSGTGELFF.